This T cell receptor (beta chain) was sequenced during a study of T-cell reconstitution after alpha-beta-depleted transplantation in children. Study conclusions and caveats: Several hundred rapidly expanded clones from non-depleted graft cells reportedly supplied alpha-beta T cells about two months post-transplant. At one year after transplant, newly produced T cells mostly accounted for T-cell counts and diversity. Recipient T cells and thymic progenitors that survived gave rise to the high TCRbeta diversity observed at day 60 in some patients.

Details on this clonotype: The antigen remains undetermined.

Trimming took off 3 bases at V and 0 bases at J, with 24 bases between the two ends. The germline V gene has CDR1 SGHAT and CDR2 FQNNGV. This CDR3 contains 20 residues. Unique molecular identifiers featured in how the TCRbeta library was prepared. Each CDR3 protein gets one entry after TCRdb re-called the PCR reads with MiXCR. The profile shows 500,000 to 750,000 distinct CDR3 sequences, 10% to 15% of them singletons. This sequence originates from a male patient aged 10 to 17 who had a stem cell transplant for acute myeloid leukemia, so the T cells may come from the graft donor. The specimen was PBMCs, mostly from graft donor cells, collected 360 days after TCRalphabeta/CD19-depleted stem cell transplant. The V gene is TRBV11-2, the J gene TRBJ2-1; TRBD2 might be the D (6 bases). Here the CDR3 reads CASSFIGLPGSISSYNEQFF. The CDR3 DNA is TGTGCCAGCAGCTTTATAGGACTACCCGGGAGTATTAGCTCCTACAATGAGCAGTTCTTC.